These 22 T cell receptor beta chains were all obtained from the same sample, sequenced in a study of blood T cell repertoires in COVID-19. Clones were read by immunoSEQ multiplex PCR, and TCRdb kept only the in-frame ones, dropping some. The sample has about 380,000 clones, around 90% seen once. The sequencing input was PBMCs or T cells enriched from blood (not recorded which). The origin of the receptors is a woman between 18 and 29 years old who had recovered from COVID-19.

This chain links TRBV3-1 (or the pseudogene TRBV3-2) with TRBJ1-6; 9 bases agree with TRBD1. Trimming removed 0 bases from V and 7 bases from J; junction bases left unmatched: 4. This CDR3 spans 16 amino acids. CDR1 is LGHDT and CDR2 is YNNKEL in the germline V gene (reference sequence). CDR3 loop: CASSQDTGTGNSPLHF. CDR3 DNA: TGTGCCAGCAGCCAAGACACCGGGACAGGGAATTCACCCCTCCACTTT.

J is TRBJ2-5 and V is TRBV6-5, with TRBD2 matching over 7 bases. Germline V CDR1 and CDR2: MNHEY, SVGAGI. The CDR3 loop spans 13 amino acids. Trimming cost V 4 bases and J 7 bases; bases outside gene matches: 6. The CDR3 is CASSLGPSGTQYF. DNA for the CDR3: TGTGCCAGCAGTTTGGGGCCTAGCGGGACCCAGTACTTC.

V usage is TRBV5-6 and J usage is TRBJ1-1; the D is unclear. CDR1 and CDR2 from the germline V gene are SGHDT and YYEEEE. V lost 0 bases and J lost 5, with 11 bases in between. This CDR3 has 14 amino acids. CDR3 coding DNA: TGTGCCAGCAGCTTGGCTTGGGGAGATACTGAAGCTTTCTTT. Translating it yields CASSLAWGDTEAFF.

CDR3 loop: CASSRGISGGYTF. The CDR3 DNA is TGTGCCAGCAGCCGAGGGATTTCTGGGGGCTACACCTTC. The rearrangement links TRBV25-1 to TRBJ1-2; D not resolved. The CDR3 is 13 residues long. Trimming stripped 6 bases from V and 8 bases from J, with 16 bases between. The germline V gene encodes CDR1 MGHDK and CDR2 SYGVNS.

The table lists this clone with a few counts. The chain employs TRBV4-1 and TRBJ1-3; maybe TRBD1 (6 bases). Germline V gene data show CDR1 as MGHRA and CDR2 as YSYEKL. V was pared by 4 bases and J by 2 bases, with 12 bases between. The CDR3 contains 15 residues. The CDR3 DNA reads as TGCGCCAGCAGCCCAACGACAGGTCCTGGAAACACCATATATTTT. Translation gives CASSPTTGPGNTIYF.

V and J are TRBV11-2 and TRBJ1-2; TRBD1 might be the D (6 bases). Trimming pared 1 base from V and 7 bases from J, leaving 13 bases between. The CDR3 has 14 residues. Germline loops: CDR1 SGHAT, CDR2 FQNNGV. This CDR3 reads CASSLVGQGTGYTF. The CDR3 DNA reads as TGTGCCAGCAGCTTAGTAGGGCAGGGGACTGGCTACACCTTC.

The chain links TRBV11-2 to TRBJ2-5; TRBD2 matches 13 bases. This CDR3 region has 16 residues. The trim removed 4 bases at V and 2 bases at J, leaving 4 bases unmatched. CDR1 is SGHAT, CDR2 FQNNGV, per germline. CDR3 in amino acids: CASSSGTSGMQETQYF. The CDR3 DNA reads as TGTGCCAGCAGCTCCGGGACTAGCGGGATGCAAGAGACCCAGTACTTC.

This chain links TRBV18 with TRBJ1-2; TRBD1 agrees at 12 bases. V lost 1 base to trimming and J lost 7 bases; unmatched junction nucleotides: 16. The CDR3 has 19 residues. Germline CDR1 KGHSH, CDR2 LQKENI. CDR3 loop: CASSPRPTGQGAAVVGYTF. CDR3 DNA sequence: TGTGCCAGCTCACCACGCCCTACGGGACAGGGGGCGGCAGTGGTTGGCTACACCTTC.

The J gene is TRBJ2-1, the V gene TRBV4-1; 7 nucleotides align to TRBD1. The CDR3 length is 16 residues. Germline V lookup: CDR1 MGHRA, CDR2 YSYEKL. J lost 5 bases, V lost 3 bases, and 10 bases had no gene match. CDR3 in amino acids: CASSQPNLDRNNEQFF. The CDR3, as DNA: TGCGCCAGCAGCCAGCCAAACTTGGACAGGAACAATGAGCAGTTCTTC.

The chain links TRBV27 to TRBJ2-3; D unresolved. The CDR3 contains 13 residues. V lost 7 bases and J lost 0, with 8 bases in between. From germline, CDR1 is MNHEY and CDR2 SMNVEV (reference sequence). The CDR3 sequence: CASKEISTDTQYF. The DNA for the CDR3 is TGTGCCAGCAAAGAGATTAGCACAGATACGCAGTATTTT.

The genes are TRBV4-2 and TRBJ2-1; TRBD2 matches at 10 bases. Germline values: CDR1 LGHNA, CDR2 YNFKEQ. Trimming at V came to 0 bases and at J to 2 bases, leaving 13 bases not matched to a gene. The CDR3 covers 20 residues. DNA of the CDR3: TGTGCCAGCAGCCAAGAGGTGGGGCTAGCGGGGGTCCACACCTACAATGAGCAGTTCTTC. This sequence encodes CASSQEVGLAGVHTYNEQFF.

The rearrangement joins TRBV7-8 to TRBJ2-1; D may be TRBD2 (5 bases). The CDR3 contains 13 residues. Germline V lookup: CDR1 SGHVS, CDR2 FQNEAQ. Trimming left V 5 bases short and J 7 bases short, with 12 bases between. The CDR3 coding sequence is TGTGCCAGCAGCCTAAGGACTGGGAATGAGCAGTTCTTC. This encodes CASSLRTGNEQFF.

This sequence joins TRBV5-1 and TRBJ1-3; a weak D match, TRBD1 (5 bases). The CDR3 is 16 residues long. Trimming stripped 7 bases from V and 0 bases from J, with 17 bases between. Germline CDR1 reads SGHRS; CDR2 reads YFSETQ. In DNA form, the CDR3 reads TGCGCCAGCTCCCGGGACTCGACGATCTCTGGAAACACCATATATTTT. It specifies CASSRDSTISGNTIYF. Using reference TRBV5-1 and TRBJ1-3 for the parts outside the CDR3, the full variable domain is KAGVTQTPRYLIKTRGQQVTLSCSPISGHRSVSWYQQTPGQGLQFLFEYFSETQRNKGNFPGRFSGRQFSNSRSEMNVSTLELGDSALYLCASSRDSTISGNTIYFGEGSWLTVV.

Details on this clone: One end of the junction fails to match germline, which may point to a read error. The V and J genes are TRBV7-7 and TRBJ2-1; 10 nucleotides agree with TRBD1. The germline V gene encodes CDR1 SSHAT and CDR2 FNYEAQ (reference sequence). This CDR3 has 15 residues. For the CDR3, the DNA is TGTGCTAGCAGCTTAGCAGAGACAGGGGGCGACGAGCAGTTCTTC. As protein: CASSLAETGGDEQFF.

The rearrangement links TRBV4-1 to TRBJ1-5; maybe TRBD1 (5 bases). V dropped 3 bases and J dropped 1 base, with 10 bases sitting between them. This CDR3 region has 15 residues. Germline CDR1 and CDR2: MGHRA and YSYEKL. As DNA, the CDR3 is TGCGCCAGCAGCCATCGGCAGGGAAGCAATCAGCCCCAGCATTTT. Its protein is CASSHRQGSNQPQHF.

The rearrangement joins TRBV19 to TRBJ2-1; unclear D gene. The CDR3 is 13 amino acids. V dropped 4 bases and J dropped 0 bases, with 4 bases sitting between them. Looked up from germline, CDR1 is LNHDA and CDR2 is SQIVND (reference sequence). CDR3 bases: TGTGCCAGTAGTAAGAGCTCCTACAATGAGCAGTTCTTC. Translated, it gives CASSKSSYNEQFF.

This chain uses TRBV24-1 with TRBJ1-2; D is undetermined. The CDR3 length is 14 residues. The V and J ends lost 4 bases and 3 bases respectively, with 11 bases between them. Germline V lookup: CDR1 KGHDR, CDR2 SFDVKD. The CDR3 region has the DNA TGTGCCACCAGTGAATCGAACAGAGACTATGGCTACACCTTC. It translates to CATSESNRDYGYTF.

V and J are TRBV7-3 and TRBJ2-7, with D tentatively TRBD1 (5 bases). The CDR3 runs to 13 residues. V lost 5 bases to trimming and J lost 0 bases, with 8 bases between them. In germline, CDR1 is SGHTA, CDR2 FQGTGA. The CDR3 region has the DNA TGTGCCAGCAGCGCCAGGGACTCCTACGAGCAGTACTTC. Protein product: CASSARDSYEQYF.

This clone was detected only a few times. V and J are TRBV7-2 and TRBJ1-1; D unclear. Between the trimmed V and J ends, which lost 1 base and 6 bases, there was a span of 9 bases. This CDR3 is built from 13 residues. CDR1 and CDR2 from the germline V gene are SGHTA and FQGNSA. The CDR3 DNA reads as TGTGCCAGCAGCTTAGGAGTACGGGCTGAAGCTTTCTTT. Its protein product is CASSLGVRAEAFF.

This clone has just a few counts. V gene TRBV29-1 combines with J gene TRBJ1-2, with D uncertain. V was pared by 4 bases and J by 4 bases, with 13 bases between. This CDR3 region has 13 residues. Germline CDR1 SQVTM, CDR2 ANQGSEA. The CDR3 DNA sequence: TGCAGCGTTGTTGGCCAGCCTAGCTATGGCTACACCTTC. This translates into CSVVGQPSYGYTF.

The J gene is TRBJ2-1, the V gene TRBV5-6; 8 positions match TRBD2. From germline, CDR1 is SGHDT and CDR2 YYEEEE. The ends lost 4 bases at V and 4 bases at J; junction bases unmatched: 7. The CDR3 covers 15 residues. CDR3 region: CASSLLQRGYNEQFF. As DNA, the CDR3 is TGTGCCAGCAGCCTTCTACAGCGGGGGTACAATGAGCAGTTCTTC.

The V gene is TRBV5-1, the J gene TRBJ1-6; no clear D. V lost 0 bases to trimming and J lost 7 bases, with 8 bases between them. From germline, CDR1 is SGHRS and CDR2 YFSETQ. This CDR3 region has 14 residues. This chain's CDR3 is CASSLGESNSPLHF. CDR3 in DNA: TGCGCCAGCAGCTTGGGAGAATCAAATTCACCCCTCCACTTT. Based on the CDR3 plus reference TRBV5-1 and TRBJ1-6, the full variable domain is KAGVTQTPRYLIKTRGQQVTLSCSPISGHRSVSWYQQTPGQGLQFLFEYFSETQRNKGNFPGRFSGRQFSNSRSEMNVSTLELGDSALYLCASSLGESNSPLHFGNGTRLTVT.